The 12 T cell receptor beta chains below were found in one sample sequenced in a study of T cells after yellow fever vaccination (dated by TCRdb to the late 2010s). Reading the label with the study, this specimen's treatment or condition is: live attenuated yellow fever vaccine strain. The library was produced with 5' RACE. Instrument used: Illumina NovaSeq 6000. Using fastp at Q25 and MiXCR, TCRdb reprocessed the public reads and kept productive beta chains. Each CDR3 protein gets just one entry, which takes the most common genes and DNA from the rows behind it. The sample contains about 320,000 distinct CDR3 sequences, over 3.5% of them found a single time. The ten most abundant clones make up roughly a fifth of the sample. Specimen: PBMCs, collected 15 days after the yellow fever booster vaccination. These receptors all come from a man between 18 and 29 years old who received the YFV17D yellow fever vaccine.

Ten or more counts support this clonotype. The chain is built from TRBV12-3 or TRBV12-4 and TRBJ2-1; D possibly uses TRBD1 or TRBD2 (6 bases each). Trimming stripped 11 bases from V and 6 bases from J, with 20 bases between. CDR3 length: 14 amino acids. CDR3 protein: CASSSGAMGNEQFF. CDR3 nucleotide sequence: TGTGCCTCAAGTTCGGGGGCGATGGGCAATGAGCAGTTCTTC.

At least ten counts were recorded for this clonotype. The rearrangement joins TRBV7-2 to TRBJ1-3, with a weak D call TRBD1 (6 bases). This CDR3 comprises 14 residues. In germline, CDR1 is SGHTA, CDR2 FQGNSA. V was trimmed by 5 bases and J by 2 bases, leaving 10 bases between them. CDR3 sequence (DNA): TGTGCCAGCAGCCCAGGGGTCACTGGAAACACCATATATTTT. Protein sequence: CASSPGVTGNTIYF.

The chain carries TRBV6-2 or TRBV6-3 and TRBJ2-3; 11 positions agree with TRBD2. The V gene end was trimmed by 5 bases and the J gene end by 2 bases; junction bases not matched to a gene: 6. CDR1 is MNHEY and CDR2 is SVGEGT in the germline V gene. The CDR3 covers 16 residues. CDR3 DNA sequence: TGTGCCAGCAGTATCAGACTAGCGGGGCACACAGATACGCAGTATTTT. Its translation is CASSIRLAGHTDTQYF.

In its sample, this clonotype was seen many times. This chain connects TRBV28 to TRBJ1-4, with D perhaps TRBD1 (6 bases). The CDR3 is 17 amino acids. V was trimmed by 5 bases and J by 1 base, leaving 17 bases between them. Germline CDR1 is MDHEN and CDR2 is SYDVKM. The CDR3, as DNA: TGTGCCAGCAGTGTCCGGGACACAAGGAGAACTAATGAAAAACTGTTTTTT. This gives the protein CASSVRDTRRTNEKLFF.

This clonotype was seen only a few times. The chain is built from TRBV4-3 and TRBJ1-2; D is uncertain. Germline V gene data show CDR1 as LGHNA and CDR2 as YSLEER. The CDR3 is 13 residues long. The V and J ends lost 1 base and 0 bases respectively, with 3 bases between them. This CDR3 reads CASSQVANYGYTF. In DNA form, the CDR3 reads TGCGCCAGCAGCCAAGTTGCTAACTATGGCTACACCTTC.

This clonotype was seen repeatedly, ten times or more. The rearrangement joins TRBV6-6 to TRBJ2-1; 7 nucleotides agree with TRBD1. CDR3 length equals 17 residues. J gave up 7 bases and V 6 bases, and 18 bases lay outside the gene matches. Germline V gene data show CDR1 as MNHNY and CDR2 as SVGAGI (reference sequence). The CDR3 DNA follows: TGTGCCAGCAGGGCCGGGCTAAACAGGGACAGCAGAAATGAGCAGTTCTTC. It yields the protein CASRAGLNRDSRNEQFF.

This clonotype occurred many times. The junction does not match germline at one end; this may be a read error. This chain joins TRBV5-1 and TRBJ2-3; D call uncertain. CDR1 is SGHRS and CDR2 is YFSETQ in the germline V gene. The CDR3 covers 13 residues. The CDR3 sequence: CASSLGPTDTQYF. The CDR3 nucleotides read TGTGCCAGCAGTTTGGGCCCAACAGATACGCAGTATTTT.

V usage is TRBV12-3 or TRBV12-4 and J usage is TRBJ1-5, with D possibly TRBD1 on 6 matching bases. V lost 8 bases and J lost 2, with 13 bases in between. This CDR3 has 14 amino acids. In nucleotides, the CDR3 is TGTGCCAGCTCTCACAGGGTGGGCAATCAGCCCCAGCATTTT. Translation: CASSHRVGNQPQHF.

This clonotype was observed many times. The V gene is TRBV5-6, the J gene TRBJ1-2; D unclear. The CDR3 has 15 amino acids. The V and J ends lost 0 bases and 2 bases respectively, with 11 bases between them. Per germline, CDR1 SGHDT and CDR2 YYEEEE. CDR3 coding DNA: TGTGCCAGCAGCTTGGTGCCGGGATCCAACTATGGCTACACCTTC. Amino acid sequence: CASSLVPGSNYGYTF.

This clonotype was counted many times. The chain joins TRBV7-2 to TRBJ2-1, with 12 bases that match TRBD2. Germline lookup yields CDR1 SGHTA and CDR2 FQGNSA. The CDR3 has 17 amino acids. After removal of 4 bases from V and 8 bases from J, the junction contained 12 bases not matched to a gene. The CDR3 DNA reads TGTGCCAGCAGCTCGGGACTAGCGGGTTTCTTGCTGGATGAGCAGTTCTTC. It translates to CASSSGLAGFLLDEQFF.

This clonotype was detected a few times. V and J are TRBV5-1 and TRBJ1-2; perhaps TRBD1 as D (5 bases). The CDR3 contains 14 residues. V lost 4 bases and J lost 3, with 13 bases in between. In germline, CDR1 is SGHRS, CDR2 YFSETQ. In DNA form, the CDR3 reads TGCGCCAGCAGCGGAGGACAACCATACTATGGCTACACCTTC. Amino acids: CASSGGQPYYGYTF.

This chain connects TRBV4-2 to TRBJ2-4, with 7 bases fitting TRBD1. Trimming removed 4 bases from V and 2 bases from J; junction bases left unmatched: 11. Germline CDR1 LGHNA, CDR2 YNFKEQ. The CDR3 spans 17 residues. In DNA, the CDR3 is TGTGCCAGCAGCCCTTTGTCCCAGGGGGTGTCCAAAAACATTCAGTACTTC. Translated: CASSPLSQGVSKNIQYF.